The subject of this entry is one T cell receptor beta chain. Authors' analysis steps: Reference gene primer amplification gave nucleated cell count estimates. Repertoires were generated with immunoSEQ multiplex PCR, while TCRdb's copy carries only in-frame clones and drops some. That table is the source of V, J and clone size, and D and trimming were worked out from the DNA. Among about 130,000 clones, about four fifths were seen once, and the ten largest hold about 12%. Germline CDR1 is MNHEY and CDR2 is SVGAGI. CDR3 length: 14 residues. V lost 7 bases to trimming and J lost 2 bases, with 14 bases between them. This specimen comes from a study of blood T cell repertoires in COVID-19.

This sequence originates from a man in his sixties with acute or convalescent COVID-19. The sample taken for sequencing was peripheral blood. The chain couples TRBV6-5 to TRBJ2-5; tentatively, D is TRBD2 (6 bases). The chain's CDR3 is CASTRLDTQETQYF. CDR3 DNA sequence: TGTGCCAGCACCAGACTAGACACTCAAGAGACCCAGTACTTC.